The source of this TCR beta chain is a study (dated by TCRdb to between 2016 and 2019). Notes on the research overall: The study used sequence and structural analyses to characterize human CD8+ TCR repertoires recognizing immunodominant viral antigens.

The CDR3 numbers 17 residues from cysteine through phenylalanine. The sequence is cut down to CDR3 DNA, 51 bases in frame from base 1. CDR1 and CDR2, per the germline V gene, are SGDLS and YYNGEE. Comments on this clonotype: Its antigen is not yet known. Its ends do not fully match the called genes, so a read error is possible.

Reads for this sample came from an Illumina HiSeq 2500. Through fastp at Q25 and MiXCR, TCRdb rebuilt clones from the public reads, retaining in-frame beta chains. For every CDR3 protein sequence, its rows merge into one entry that carries the most common genes and DNA. This sample holds over a thousand distinct CDR3 sequences; about 20% were observed only once. Jointly, the top ten make up roughly 16% of the sample. What the research found in general, with its limitations: The CD8+ TCR repertoires specific to different immunodominant viral antigens were reported to be highly diverse and distinct from one another.

The origin of this receptor is a female donor. The sequenced sample was CD8+ T cells (not recorded whether cultured). The receptor chain draws on TRBV9 and TRBJ2-3, and 14 bases in between align with TRBD2. The CDR3 corresponds to CASSPGTSGGSTDTRYF. The nucleotides read TGTGCCAGCAGCCCCGGGACTAGCGGGGGTAGCACAGATACGCGGTATTTT.